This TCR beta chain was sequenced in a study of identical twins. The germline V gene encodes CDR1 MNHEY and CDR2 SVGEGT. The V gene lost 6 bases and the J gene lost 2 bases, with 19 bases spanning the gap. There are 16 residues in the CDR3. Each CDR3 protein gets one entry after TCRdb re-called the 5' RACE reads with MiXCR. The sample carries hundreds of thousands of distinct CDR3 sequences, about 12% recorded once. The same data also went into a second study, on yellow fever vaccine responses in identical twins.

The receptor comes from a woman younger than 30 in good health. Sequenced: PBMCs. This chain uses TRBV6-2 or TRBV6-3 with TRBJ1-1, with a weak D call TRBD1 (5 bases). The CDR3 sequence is CASSRLPGTVNTEAFF. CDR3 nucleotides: TGTGCCAGCAGCCGTTTGCCTGGGACGGTTAACACTGAAGCTTTCTTT.